The 17 T cell receptor beta chains in this list originate from one sample, sequenced in a study of identical twins. TCRdb re-called the 5' RACE reads with MiXCR, one entry per CDR3 protein. This table holds about 210,000 distinct CDR3 sequences, about a tenth found once. Sequencing was carried out using memory (CD45RO+) T cells sorted from blood. The source is a woman between 18 and 30 years old in good health.

The CDR3 spells CASSVERDTQYF. The CDR3 region has the DNA TGTGCCAGCAGCGTAGAGAGAGATACGCAGTATTTT. The rearrangement joins TRBV9 to TRBJ2-3; D remains ambiguous. CDR1 is SGDLS and CDR2 is YYNGEE in the germline V gene. The CDR3 sequence is 12 residues long. The ends were cut back, 0 bases at V and 5 bases at J, with 4 bases in the middle.

J is TRBJ2-5 and V is TRBV6-1; 7 nucleotides line up with TRBD1. The V and J ends lost 5 bases and 1 base, in that order; junction bases with no gene match: 7. The CDR3 consists of 15 residues. The V gene's germline CDR1 is MNHNS and CDR2 SASEGT. The CDR3 nucleotides are TGTGCCAGCAGTAATCAGGCAGGGGGCCAAGAGACCCAGTACTTC. Protein sequence: CASSNQAGGQETQYF.

This rearrangement joins TRBV20-1 to TRBJ2-1; D gene unclear. Looked up from germline, CDR1 is DFQATT and CDR2 is SNEGSKA (reference sequence). V lost 6 bases and J lost 0, with 15 bases in between. CDR3 size: 15 residues. The CDR3 reads CSALARGNSYNEQFF. The CDR3 DNA reads TGCAGTGCCCTTGCACGCGGCAACTCCTACAATGAGCAGTTCTTC.

As DNA, the CDR3 is TGCAGTGCTAGAGTAGAAGGGGGGCTCGATACGCAGTATTTT. This translates into CSARVEGGLDTQYF. The chain joins TRBV20-1 to TRBJ2-3; D may be TRBD1 or TRBD2 (6 bases each). Trimming took 1 base from V and 6 from J, leaving 14 bases between them. The length of the CDR3 is 14 residues. Germline-derived CDR1 and CDR2 are DFQATT and SNEGSKA (reference sequence).

This clonotype was counted between two and nine times. This CDR3 is CASRPGGPSGNTIYF. For the CDR3, the DNA is TGTGCCAGCCGTCCGGGGGGGCCTTCTGGAAACACCATATATTTT. The chain uses TRBV19 and TRBJ1-3; tentatively, D is TRBD1 (6 bases). V lost 9 bases to trimming and J lost 1 base, with 16 bases between them. CDR3 length equals 15 residues. The germline CDR1 and CDR2 sequences are LNHDA and SQIVND (reference sequence).

This clonotype turned up a few times. V and J are TRBV7-3 and TRBJ2-6; D not certain. Germline CDR1 and CDR2: SGHTA and FQGTGA. This CDR3 comprises 15 residues. Trimming removed 6 bases from V and 0 bases from J, with 9 bases in between. The CDR3 here is CASSSIASGANVLTF. Written as DNA, the CDR3 is TGTGCCAGCAGTTCCATAGCCTCTGGGGCCAACGTCCTGACTTTC.

This clonotype was counted at least ten times. The CDR3, as DNA: TGTGCCAGCAGATCCTGGGAAACTGAAGCTTTCTTT. Protein: CASRSWETEAFF. This chain joins TRBV12-3 or TRBV12-4 and TRBJ1-1, with D unclear. V lost 6 bases and J 5 bases, leaving 10 bases between the germline ends. CDR3 size: 12 residues.

The chain links TRBV7-2 to TRBJ2-5; 9 positions match TRBD2. In germline, CDR1 is SGHTA, CDR2 FQGNSA. With 5 bases clipped from V and 5 bases from J, the junction kept 3 bases outside the gene matches. The CDR3 is 13 amino acids. CDR3: CASSGGLAETQYF. For the CDR3, the DNA is TGTGCCAGCAGCGGAGGACTAGCGGAGACCCAGTACTTC.

The V call is TRBV5-8, the J call TRBJ2-5; D unclear. CDR1 is SGHTS, CDR2 YDEGEE, per germline. The V gene lost 0 bases and the J gene lost 4 bases, with 7 bases spanning the gap. This CDR3 comprises 13 residues. CDR3 protein: CASSLEGVETQYF. The CDR3 coding sequence is TGTGCCAGCAGCTTGGAAGGTGTAGAGACCCAGTACTTC.

As regards this clonotype: Compared with germline, one end of the junction differs, possibly owing to a read error. The rearrangement joins TRBV5-7 to TRBJ1-3, with 8 bases matching TRBD1. TRBV5-7 has ORF status, its function being uncertain. This CDR3 has 14 amino acids. CDR3 coding DNA: TGTGCCATCAGCCCCGGGCCAGGGGGCTACACCATATATTTT. Its translation is CAISPGPGGYTIYF.

The genes are TRBV6-2 or TRBV6-3 and TRBJ2-1, with TRBD2 identical over 8 bases. Trimming cost V 4 bases and J 8 bases; bases outside gene matches: 7. CDR3 size: 14 residues. CDR1 is MNHEY, CDR2 SVGEGT, per germline. The CDR3 here is CASSSGRVIDEQFF. The CDR3 bases are TGTGCCAGCAGTTCCGGGAGGGTGATCGATGAGCAGTTCTTC.

This clonotype has a handful of counts. The rearrangement joins TRBV14 to TRBJ1-1; D gene unclear. With 5 bases removed from V and 1 base from J, the gap between germline ends came to 8 bases. CDR1 is SGHDN and CDR2 is FVKESK in the germline V gene. The CDR3 is 13 amino acids. CDR3 protein: CASSRGPNTEAFF. The CDR3 DNA sequence: TGTGCCAGCAGCAGAGGCCCGAACACTGAAGCTTTCTTT.

This clonotype was observed a handful of times. The chain employs TRBV7-2 and TRBJ2-7, with a weak D call TRBD2 (6 bases). Germline V gene lookup returns CDR1 SGHTA and CDR2 FQGNSA. Trimming stripped 2 bases from V and 2 bases from J, with 10 bases between. This CDR3 comprises 14 residues. CDR3 sequence: CASSLRDSTYEQYF. CDR3 DNA: TGTGCCAGCAGCTTAAGGGACTCGACCTACGAGCAGTACTTC.

The V and J genes are TRBV6-2 or TRBV6-3 and TRBJ2-7, with 13 positions matching TRBD2. Per the germline V gene, CDR1 is MNHEY and CDR2 is SVGEGT. The CDR3 loop spans 16 amino acids. V lost 4 bases to trimming and J lost 9 bases; unmatched junction nucleotides: 12. The CDR3 loop is CASSSLSPGLAGRQYF. The CDR3 coding sequence is TGTGCCAGCAGTTCCCTAAGCCCGGGACTAGCGGGACGGCAGTACTTC.

The chain joins TRBV12-3 or TRBV12-4 to TRBJ1-2; perhaps TRBD1 as D (6 bases). This CDR3 is 14 amino acids long. V lost 2 bases, J lost 13 bases, and 20 bases lay in between. CDR3 loop: CASSLSFGGHRVTF. Written as DNA, the CDR3 is TGTGCCAGCAGTTTATCCTTCGGGGGCCATAGAGTCACCTTC.

There are a few counts of this clonotype. The V call is TRBV2, the J call TRBJ2-1; D is unclear. The germline V gene encodes CDR1 SNHLY and CDR2 FYNNEI. This CDR3 region has 13 residues. V was clipped by 4 bases and J by 11 bases, with 15 bases between them. The CDR3 DNA reads TGTGCCAGCAGTGGGGATTACAATGAGCAGCAGTTCTTC. This sequence encodes CASSGDYNEQQFF. Supplemented by reference TRBV2 and TRBJ2-1, the full variable domain reads EPEVTQTPSHQVTQMGQEVILRCVPISNHLYFYWYRQILGQKVEFLVSFYNNEISEKSEIFDDQFSVERPDGSNFTLKIRSTKLEDSAMYFCASSGDYNEQQFFGPGTRLTVL.

This clonotype has more than one count but fewer than ten. This chain links TRBV24-1 with TRBJ2-1, with no clear D. The CDR3 runs 13 residues. Trimming left V 12 bases short and J 4 bases short, with 15 bases between. Germline CDR1 and CDR2: KGHDR and SFDVKD. Written as DNA, the CDR3 is TGTGCCCCGAACACCTACGGGTACAATGAGCAGTTCTTC. Residues: CAPNTYGYNEQFF.